The 3 T cell receptor beta chains below were found in one sample sequenced in a study of cytomegalovirus exposure and HLA in healthy donors. Primers included in the PCR were 60 Vbeta and 13 Jbeta primers. The repertoire was sequenced with immunoSEQ multiplex PCR; TCRdb's copy has only in-frame clones and lacks some. The sample has 150,000 to 200,000 clones, 72% seen once. Sequenced sample: PBMCs. Receptor source: a human donor in good health.

The V call is TRBV5-5, the J call TRBJ2-1; 8 bases match TRBD2. Germline lookup yields CDR1 SGHKS and CDR2 YYEKEE (reference sequence). The CDR3 is made up of 17 amino acids. V shed 0 bases, J shed 3 bases, and the junction held 8 bases outside the gene matches. The CDR3 nucleotides are TGTGCCAGCAGCTTGGCCCCCAGCGGGGGTATCTACAATGAGCAGTTCTTC. Translation gives CASSLAPSGGIYNEQFF.

This clone was seen just once. V gene TRBV9 combines with J gene TRBJ2-7; no reliable D call. Deletions cut 0 bases from V and 12 bases from J, with 16 bases between. Germline lookup yields CDR1 SGDLS and CDR2 YYNGEE. The CDR3 extends over 13 amino acids. This chain's CDR3 is CASSVDPPELRYF. CDR3 nucleotide sequence: TGTGCCAGCAGCGTAGACCCCCCCGAGTTGCGGTACTTC.

The gene calls are TRBV9 and TRBJ1-4, with D maybe TRBD1 (5 bases). In germline, CDR1 is SGDLS, CDR2 YYNGEE. V was pared by 0 bases and J by 4 bases, with 13 bases between. CDR3 length equals 16 residues. Here the CDR3 DNA reads TGTGCCAGCAGCGTAGGGTGGGGGGTCAATAATGAAAAACTGTTTTTT. Amino acid sequence: CASSVGWGVNNEKLFF.